This record looks at one T cell receptor beta chain sequence and its context. The data belong to a study of T-cell memory formation after mild COVID-19. Losses at the gene ends were 3 bases for V and 3 bases for J; bases not matched to a gene: 3. The CDR3 consists of 15 residues. CDR1 and CDR2 from the germline V gene are ENHRY and SYGVKD. One entry per CDR3 protein results from TCRdb running MiXCR on the 5' RACE reads. The data contain 450,000 or so distinct CDR3 sequences, about 23% of them singletons. The clonotype was recovered from an adult woman who had mild COVID-19 (a few samples of this study predate the infection). Cell type and time point are not known. This rearrangement joins TRBV10-3 to TRBJ2-3; 10 nucleotides line up with TRBD2. Material for sequencing was PBMCs or a T cell subset sorted from them (not recorded which). CDR3 in DNA: TGTGCCATCAGTGATGCGACTAGCGGGACAGATACGCAGTATTTT. This translates into CAISDATSGTDTQYF.